The clone carrying this T cell receptor (beta chain) was observed at least ten times. The antigen is undetermined. In making TCR beta libraries, quantitative 5'-RACE with molecular barcodes was used. TCRdb re-analysed the 5' RACE reads in MiXCR, keeping a single row per CDR3 protein. The data show about 24,000 distinct CDR3 sequences, with 10% to 15% seen just once and 30% to 45% held by the top ten. This sample stems from a study of CD8 T cells in ankylosing spondylitis. Points from the study as a whole: Earlier studies detected some motif variants in reactive arthritis synovial fluid and blood. Within matched ankylosing spondylitis synovial fluid, disease-linked clones were reportedly significantly enriched. A TCR beta motif of several highly homologous variants seemed to mark ankylosing spondylitis blood.

In germline, CDR1 is SQVTM, CDR2 ANQGSEA. V was clipped by 4 bases and J by 7 bases; unmatched bases: 4. The CDR3 is made up of 15 amino acids. The sequence was obtained from a male donor with ankylosing spondylitis or in good health (not recorded which). The rearrangement joins TRBV29-1 to TRBJ2-1; 16 bases are shared with TRBD2. The sequencing input was blood. CDR3 amino acids: CSVVGTSGGANEQFF. CDR3 coding DNA: TGCAGCGTTGTAGGGACTAGCGGGGGGGCAAATGAGCAGTTCTTC.